Listed here are 2 T cell receptor beta chains from one sample, sequenced in a study of blood T cells in healthy people across ages. The authors ran a second PCR of 7 to 11 cycles using a sample-barcoded 5' primer and a J-beta primer mix. Using its own MiXCR run on the 5' RACE reads, TCRdb lists one record per CDR3 protein. The sample includes 1,500,000 or so distinct CDR3 sequences, approximately 63% of them seen just once. The specimen was blood. Receptor source: a man between 18 and 35 years old in good health.

In this sample, this clonotype turned up once. The chain is built from TRBV7-9 and TRBJ2-3; weak D call: TRBD2 (6 bases). The CDR3 is 16 residues long. The V end was cut by 5 bases, the J end by 6 bases, with 21 bases between. Germline V gives CDR1 SEHNR, CDR2 FQNEAQ (reference sequence). The CDR3 coding sequence is TGTGCCAGCAGCCCCACCTTGACTAGACCTTGGGATACGCAGTATTTT. Protein sequence: CASSPTLTRPWDTQYF. Combining the CDR3 with reference TRBV7-9 and TRBJ2-3 gives the whole variable domain DTGVSQNPRHKITKRGQNVTFRCDPISEHNRLYWYRQTLGQGPEFLTYFQNEAQLEKSRLLSDRFSAERPKGSFSTLEIQRTEQGDSAMYLCASSPTLTRPWDTQYFGPGTRLTVL.

The CDR3 bases are TGTGCCAGCAGCACAGACAGGGCAGGCCAGCCCCAGCATTTT. It specifies CASSTDRAGQPQHF. J is TRBJ1-5 and V is TRBV12-3 or TRBV12-4, with 7 bases matching TRBD1. The CDR3 consists of 14 residues. With 6 bases clipped from V and 7 bases from J, the junction kept 9 bases outside the gene matches.